This T cell receptor (beta chain) was recovered during a study of early T cells in non-severe SARS-CoV-2 infection. Study-level background: The authors sequenced bulk RNA from unsorted whole blood, leaving chains unpaired.

This clonotype was observed a handful of times. Its matching antigen is unknown. Study-wide points: Using VDJdb, the matching emphasized anti-spike CD8 responses while missing private and CD4 specificities.

Attachment of unique molecular identifiers to individual cDNA molecules was performed. One entry per CDR3 protein, called by TCRdb with MiXCR from the 5' RACE reads. There are about 69,000 distinct CDR3 sequences in the sample; about 13% occur only once, and around 15% lies in the top ten. The V gene's germline CDR1 is SGHRS and CDR2 YFSETQ. V lost 2 bases to trimming and J lost 4 bases; unmatched junction nucleotides: 4. The CDR3 has 14 amino acids. This receptor was taken from an adult who was a healthcare worker with PCR-confirmed SARS-CoV-2 infection or an uninfected control (not recorded which). J is TRBJ1-1 and V is TRBV5-1; TRBD1 agrees at 8 bases. The sample consisted of whole blood. The chain's CDR3 is CASSFQGAFTEAFF. Here the CDR3 DNA reads TGCGCCAGCAGCTTCCAGGGGGCCTTCACTGAAGCTTTCTTT.